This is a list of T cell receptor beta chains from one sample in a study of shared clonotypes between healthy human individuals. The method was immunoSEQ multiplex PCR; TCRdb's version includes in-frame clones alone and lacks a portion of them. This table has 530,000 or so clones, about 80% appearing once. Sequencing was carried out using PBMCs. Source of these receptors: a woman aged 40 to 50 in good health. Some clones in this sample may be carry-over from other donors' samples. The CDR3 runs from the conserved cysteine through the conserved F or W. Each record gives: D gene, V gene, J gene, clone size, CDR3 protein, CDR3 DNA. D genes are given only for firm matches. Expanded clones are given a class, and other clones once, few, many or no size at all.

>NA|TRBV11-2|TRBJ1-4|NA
CASNLGGNEKLFF
TGTGCCAGCAACTTGGGAGGGAACGAAAAACTGTTTTTT
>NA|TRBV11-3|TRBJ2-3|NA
CASSLGRNPGDTQYF
TGTGCCAGCAGCTTAGGGCGGAACCCTGGGGATACGCAGTATTTT
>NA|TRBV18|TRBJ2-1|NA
CASSPLQRGNEQFF
TGTGCCAGCTCACCGCTGCAGAGGGGGAATGAGCAGTTCTTC
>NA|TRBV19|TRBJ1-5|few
CASSPLGDSNQPQHF
TGTGCCAGTAGTCCCCTAGGAGATAGCAATCAGCCCCAGCATTTT
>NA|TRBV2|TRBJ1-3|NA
CASSERQYNTIYF
TGTGCCAGCAGTGAGCGTCAGTACAACACCATATATTTT
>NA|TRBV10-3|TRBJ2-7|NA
CAISAGSYEQYF
TGTGCCATCAGTGCCGGATCCTACGAGCAGTACTTC
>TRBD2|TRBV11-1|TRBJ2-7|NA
CASSLSGTFYEQYF
TGTGCCAGCAGCTTGAGCGGGACTTTCTACGAGCAGTACTTC
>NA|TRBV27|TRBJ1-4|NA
CASSLSNWRGTSNEKLFF
TGTGCCAGCAGTTTATCCAATTGGCGGGGGACCTCGAATGAAAAACTGTTTTTT
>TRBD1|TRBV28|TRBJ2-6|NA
CASSSGTGGWTGANVLTF
TGTGCCAGCAGCTCCGGGACAGGGGGTTGGACTGGGGCCAACGTCCTGACTTTC
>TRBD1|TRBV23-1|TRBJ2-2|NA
CASSHNHRGPPGELFF
TGCGCCAGCAGTCATAATCACAGGGGCCCACCCGGGGAGCTGTTTTTT
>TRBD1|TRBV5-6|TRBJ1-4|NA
CASSFSGTGSKGEKLFF
TGTGCCAGCAGCTTCTCCGGGACAGGGTCTAAAGGGGAAAAACTGTTTTTT
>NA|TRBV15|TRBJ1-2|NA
CATSRPDIHGYTF
TGTGCCACCAGCAGACCGGACATCCATGGCTACACCTTC
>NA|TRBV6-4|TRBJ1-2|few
CASSAGVGYGYTF
TGTGCCAGCAGTGCAGGGGTCGGCTATGGCTACACCTTC
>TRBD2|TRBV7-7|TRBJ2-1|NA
CASSPSGRDEQFF
TGTGCTAGCAGCCCTAGTGGGAGGGATGAGCAGTTCTTC
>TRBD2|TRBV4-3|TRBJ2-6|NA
CASSQGVASGGSGANVLTF
TGCGCCAGCAGCCAAGGCGTGGCTAGCGGGGGCTCTGGGGCCAACGTCCTGACTTTC
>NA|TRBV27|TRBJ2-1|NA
CASSFSYLIDYNEQFF
TGTGCCAGCAGTTTTAGCTACCTTATCGACTACAATGAGCAGTTCTTC
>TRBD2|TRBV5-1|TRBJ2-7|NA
CASSRDPGLGIGEQYF
TGCGCCAGCAGCCGGGACCCGGGACTAGGGATAGGGGAGCAGTACTTC